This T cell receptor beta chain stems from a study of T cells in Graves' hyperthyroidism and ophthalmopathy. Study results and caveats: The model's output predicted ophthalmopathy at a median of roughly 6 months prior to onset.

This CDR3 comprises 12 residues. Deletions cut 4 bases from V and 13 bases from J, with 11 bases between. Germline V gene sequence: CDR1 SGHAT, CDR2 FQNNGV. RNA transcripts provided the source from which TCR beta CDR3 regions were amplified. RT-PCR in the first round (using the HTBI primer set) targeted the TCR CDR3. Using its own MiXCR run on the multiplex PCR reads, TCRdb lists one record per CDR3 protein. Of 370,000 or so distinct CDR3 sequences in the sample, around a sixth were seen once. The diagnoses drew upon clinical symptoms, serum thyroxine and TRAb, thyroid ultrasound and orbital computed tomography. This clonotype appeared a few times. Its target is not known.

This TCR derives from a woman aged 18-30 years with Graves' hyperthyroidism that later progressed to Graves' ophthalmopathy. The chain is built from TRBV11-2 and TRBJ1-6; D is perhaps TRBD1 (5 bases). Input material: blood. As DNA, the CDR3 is TGTGCCAGCAGCTCGACGGGGCAGCCCCTCCACTTT. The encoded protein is CASSSTGQPLHF.